A selection of T cell receptor beta chains follows, all from one sample in a study of blood T cell repertoires in COVID-19. The table came from immunoSEQ multiplex PCR; TCRdb's copy has only in-frame clones and leaves some out. The sample lists tens of thousands of clones, around 80% occurring once. The sequenced sample was peripheral blood. These receptors all come from a man aged 45-65 years with active or convalescent COVID-19. CDR3s include the opening cysteine and the closing phenylalanine or tryptophan. Each record gives: clone size, V gene, D gene, J gene, CDR3 DNA, CDR3 protein. The D gene is left open where the match is weak. A clone size is listed for some rows: how often the clone was seen (once, few, many), or a class if it is expanded.

abundance: -
v_gene: TRBV5-1
d_gene: -
j_gene: TRBJ1-3
CDR3nt: TGCGCCAGCAGCTTGTCGGGGGAAGCTGGAAACACCATATATTTT
CDR3aa: CASSLSGEAGNTIYF

abundance: few
v_gene: TRBV7-2
d_gene: TRBD1
j_gene: TRBJ2-1
CDR3nt: TGTGCCAGCAGCTTTTGGACAGGGTCCTACAATGAGCAGTTCTTC
CDR3aa: CASSFWTGSYNEQFF

abundance: -
v_gene: TRBV30
d_gene: TRBD2
j_gene: TRBJ2-5
CDR3nt: TGTGCCTGGAGCGTAAGCGGGGGTGATCAGTACTTC
CDR3aa: CAWSVSGGDQYF

abundance: -
v_gene: TRBV7-2
d_gene: -
j_gene: TRBJ2-3
CDR3nt: TGTGCCAGCAGCTTAGCGGGGGGAACAGATACGCAGTATTTT
CDR3aa: CASSLAGGTDTQYF

abundance: -
v_gene: TRBV5-5
d_gene: TRBD2
j_gene: TRBJ2-3
CDR3nt: TGTGCCAGCCTAGTGGGTAGCGGGGGAGCAGATACGCAGTATTTT
CDR3aa: CASLVGSGGADTQYF

abundance: -
v_gene: TRBV6-1
d_gene: -
j_gene: TRBJ1-6
CDR3nt: TGTGCCAGCAGTGACGACAGGTTTAATTCACCCCTCCACTTT
CDR3aa: CASSDDRFNSPLHF

abundance: -
v_gene: TRBV5-1
d_gene: TRBD1
j_gene: TRBJ2-4
CDR3nt: TGCGCCAGCAGCCCAGGACAGGGGGCAAACATTCAGTACTTC
CDR3aa: CASSPGQGANIQYF

abundance: -
v_gene: TRBV14
d_gene: TRBD1
j_gene: TRBJ2-7
CDR3nt: TGTGCCAGCAGCCGTATTGACAGGGGGACCTACGAGCAGTACTTC
CDR3aa: CASSRIDRGTYEQYF

abundance: -
v_gene: TRBV5-1
d_gene: -
j_gene: TRBJ2-2
CDR3nt: TGCGCCAGCACCCCCCTCGGCACAGCGAACACCGGGGAGCTGTTTTTT
CDR3aa: CASTPLGTANTGELFF

abundance: -
v_gene: TRBV4-2
d_gene: -
j_gene: TRBJ1-5
CDR3nt: TGTGCCAGCAGCCAAGAACAGGATCAGCCCCAGCATTTT
CDR3aa: CASSQEQDQPQHF

abundance: -
v_gene: TRBV4-3
d_gene: TRBD2
j_gene: TRBJ2-5
CDR3nt: TGCGCCAGCAGCCTTGGGGCTAGCGGGGGGCGGGAGACCCAGTACTTC
CDR3aa: CASSLGASGGRETQYF

abundance: once
v_gene: TRBV18
d_gene: -
j_gene: TRBJ1-5
CDR3nt: TGTGCCAGCTCGGCGGGGGGCGACTGGCATAGCAATCAGCCCCAGCATTTT
CDR3aa: CASSAGGDWHSNQPQHF

abundance: -
v_gene: TRBV5-1
d_gene: TRBD1
j_gene: TRBJ2-2
CDR3nt: TGCGCCAGCAGCTTGGCCGCAGACAGGGCCACCGGGGAGCTGTTTTTT
CDR3aa: CASSLAADRATGELFF

abundance: -
v_gene: TRBV5-1
d_gene: -
j_gene: TRBJ2-5
CDR3nt: TGCGCCAGCAGCCCCGGGGGTAGCGGCCAAGAGACCCAGTACTTC
CDR3aa: CASSPGGSGQETQYF

abundance: -
v_gene: TRBV29-1
d_gene: TRBD1
j_gene: TRBJ1-2
CDR3nt: TGCAGCGTAGAAGACAGGGCCTATGGCTACACCTTC
CDR3aa: CSVEDRAYGYTF

abundance: -
v_gene: TRBV6-5
d_gene: -
j_gene: TRBJ2-2
CDR3nt: TGTGCCAGCAGTTACGGAGGGGGCCCCACCGGGGAGCTGTTTTTT
CDR3aa: CASSYGGGPTGELFF

abundance: -
v_gene: TRBV29-1
d_gene: -
j_gene: TRBJ1-2
CDR3nt: TGCAGCGTTCAACAAGATGGCTACACCTTC
CDR3aa: CSVQQDGYTF

abundance: once
v_gene: TRBV3-1/TRBV3-2
d_gene: TRBD2
j_gene: TRBJ2-3
CDR3nt: TGTGCCAGCAGCCCGGGACTAGCGGGGGCCCGAGATACGCAGTATTTT
CDR3aa: CASSPGLAGARDTQYF

abundance: -
v_gene: TRBV19
d_gene: TRBD1
j_gene: TRBJ2-3
CDR3nt: TGTGCCAGTAGTACCACCCGGACAGGGAGTTTGACAGATACGCAGTATTTT
CDR3aa: CASSTTRTGSLTDTQYF

abundance: -
v_gene: TRBV27
d_gene: -
j_gene: TRBJ1-4
CDR3nt: TGTGCCAGCAGTTTACAAGGGAGAACTAATGAAAAACTGTTTTTT
CDR3aa: CASSLQGRTNEKLFF

abundance: -
v_gene: TRBV18
d_gene: -
j_gene: TRBJ1-5
CDR3nt: TGTGCCAGCTCACCCGGGGGGACGTCAGTATCGGATAGCAATCAGCCCCAGCATTTT
CDR3aa: CASSPGGTSVSDSNQPQHF